The present T cell receptor (beta chain) was sequenced within a study of blood T cell repertoires in COVID-19. Data came from immunoSEQ multiplex PCR; TCRdb stores just in-frame clones and leaves some out. The table records 150,000 to 200,000 clones, approximately 80% of them present only once. V lost 7 bases, J lost 8 bases, and 17 bases lay in between. CDR3 length: 13 amino acids. Germline-derived CDR1 and CDR2 are LNHDA and SQIVND (reference sequence). The sequenced sample consisted of PBMCs or T cells enriched from blood (not recorded which). The rearrangement joins TRBV19 to TRBJ1-2; D perhaps matches TRBD1 (6 bases). The clonotype originates from a man aged 60 to 75 who had been exposed to COVID-19. This CDR3 is CASTDNRAQGYTF. CDR3 DNA sequence: TGTGCCAGTACCGACAACAGGGCGCAAGGCTACACCTTC.